These T cell receptor beta chains were read from a single sample in a study of cytomegalovirus exposure and HLA in healthy donors. Assay: immunoSEQ multiplex PCR; the TCRdb copy retains only in-frame clones and omits some. The sample carries more than 80,000 clones, 60% to 65% recorded once. Material: PBMCs. The receptors derive from a human donor in good health. Each CDR3 is given without its conserved first and last residue. D genes are given only for firm matches. The size entry is marked missing in some rows and otherwise reads once, few, many or a size class.

.	TRBJ1-5	13	TRBD1	TRBV7-9	ASSWGDRDNQPQH
.	TRBJ1-1	13	.	TRBV5-8	ASSLLGPLNTEAF
.	TRBJ2-1	11	.	TRBV5-1	ASSLTSYNEQF
.	TRBJ2-3	12	TRBD1	TRBV18	ASATGATGDTQY
few	TRBJ2-2	15	.	TRBV6-1	ASSEPHFWGDTGELF
.	TRBJ1-1	11	.	TRBV9	ASSQGQNTEAF
.	TRBJ2-7	10	.	TRBV5-1	ASSLTRYEQY
.	TRBJ2-2	13	TRBD2	TRBV9	ASSVGGLAPGELF
.	TRBJ2-7	15	TRBD1	TRBV30	AWSVGSWGQGLYEQY
few	TRBJ1-2	13	TRBD1	TRBV5-1	ASSPVNRGGYGYT
.	TRBJ2-2	14	TRBD1	TRBV19	ASRHPGQGTTGELF
.	TRBJ2-2	13	TRBD1	TRBV7-9	ASSYTGGPTGELF
.	TRBJ2-5	13	.	TRBV7-3	ASSARGTSRETQY
.	TRBJ2-5	13	TRBD2	TRBV6-5	ASSLAGGPGETQY
.	TRBJ2-2	12	.	TRBV11-3	ASSRRGVTGELF
few	TRBJ1-1	11	.	TRBV5-4	ASSLDRQGEAF
few	TRBJ2-7	13	TRBD1	TRBV2	ASSYGGTGGHEQY
.	TRBJ2-3	12	.	TRBV4-2	ASSQETGEDTQY
.	TRBJ1-1	13	.	TRBV11-3	ASSLLGSSNTEAF
.	TRBJ2-1	11	.	TRBV9	ASSDAQGGEQF
.	TRBJ2-5	12	TRBD1	TRBV13	ASSLTGGLETQY
.	TRBJ2-7	11	.	TRBV9	ASSVESGYEQY
.	TRBJ1-1	11	.	TRBV7-9	ASSFDLNTEAF